A single sample gave rise to the 3 T cell receptor beta chains below, sequenced in a study of CXCR3-negative and CXCR3-positive naive CD8 T cells. Through 5' RACE with UMI labels, the TRB cDNA libraries were prepared. With the 5' RACE reads reprocessed, TCRdb shows one record per CDR3 protein and no DNA. There are over 70,000 distinct CDR3 sequences in the sample, with about 1.1% held by the top ten. The specimen was naive CXCR3- CD8+ T cells from blood. Specified subset: CD45RO-CCR7+CD27+CD95- naive CD8+ T cells lacking CXCR3 (TNR3-). The receptors here all came from a human donor in good health. Some clones in this sample may be carry-over from other donors' samples.

The rearrangement uses TRBV2 and TRBJ2-7; lacking DNA, the TRBD1 call made by TCRdb goes unchecked. This CDR3 contains 13 residues. Germline V gene sequence: CDR1 SNHLY, CDR2 FYNNEI. CDR3 loop: CARGTGVSYEQYF.

V and J are TRBV6-5 and TRBJ1-1; TCRdb gives TRBD1 as the D gene, but with no DNA this cannot be confirmed. Germline V gene sequence: CDR1 MNHEY, CDR2 SVGAGI. This CDR3 has 14 amino acids. Here the CDR3 reads CASSYSGANTEAFF.

V gene TRBV7-9 combines with J gene TRBJ1-2. The germline V gene encodes CDR1 SEHNR and CDR2 FQNEAQ (reference sequence). The CDR3 extends over 16 amino acids. CDR3 sequence: CASSLLKDDAPYGYTF. The whole variable domain, remainder taken from reference TRBV7-9 and TRBJ1-2, is DTGVSQNPRHKITKRGQNVTFRCDPISEHNRLYWYRQTLGQGPEFLTYFQNEAQLEKSRLLSDRFSAERPKGSFSTLEIQRTEQGDSAMYLCASSLLKDDAPYGYTFGSGTRLTVV.